What follows are 31 T cell receptor beta chains derived from one specimen sequenced in a study of blood T cell repertoires in COVID-19. Here immunoSEQ multiplex PCR was the method, and the copy in TCRdb shows in-frame clones only, minus some. The data show roughly 250,000 clones, around 80% seen once. The specimen sequenced was peripheral blood. The receptors were sampled from a woman at least 80 years old with acute or convalescent COVID-19.

This clone has at least ten counts. This chain links TRBV5-1 with TRBJ2-7; 12 nucleotides align to TRBD1. After removal of 4 bases from V and 5 bases from J, the junction contained 7 bases not matched to a gene. This CDR3 region has 15 residues. Germline loops: CDR1 SGHRS, CDR2 YFSETQ. CDR3 coding DNA: TGCGCCAGCAGCCCCGGGACAGGGGGCGTCGACGAGCAGTACTTC. Encoded protein: CASSPGTGGVDEQYF.

CDR3 DNA: TGTGCCAGCAGCGCTCACCGGTCAGGGGGCCTGACAGATACGCAGTATTTT. Translated, it gives CASSAHRSGGLTDTQYF. This chain connects TRBV11-2 to TRBJ2-3, with 8 bases lining up with TRBD1. CDR1 and CDR2 from the germline V gene are SGHAT and FQNNGV. J was trimmed by 3 bases and V by 5 bases; bases with no gene match: 13. CDR3 length: 17 amino acids.

The genes are TRBV4-1 and TRBJ2-5; TRBD1 matches at 10 bases. This CDR3 contains 15 residues. In germline, CDR1 is MGHRA, CDR2 YSYEKL. V dropped 1 base and J dropped 1; count of bases not matched to a gene: 0. The CDR3 loop reads CASSQGDRGQETQYF. The CDR3 nucleotides read TGCGCCAGCAGCCAAGGGGACAGGGGCCAAGAGACCCAGTACTTC.

J is TRBJ2-7 and V is TRBV7-8; 14 bases agree with TRBD2. Germline values: CDR1 SGHVS, CDR2 FQNEAQ. Germline trimming cut 2 bases from V and 6 bases from J; bases unmatched to any gene: 3. The CDR3 spans 15 residues. The CDR3 DNA reads as TGTGCCAGCAGCTTATTGACTAGCGGGGGGGTCGAGCAGTACTTC. This gives the protein CASSLLTSGGVEQYF.

V usage is TRBV19 and J usage is TRBJ2-1; no clear D. The CDR3 covers 16 residues. Trimming cost V 3 bases and J 1 base, with 13 bases left between them. Germline V gene sequence: CDR1 LNHDA, CDR2 SQIVND (reference sequence). CDR3 loop: CASSIKVAASYNEQFF. CDR3 nucleotide sequence: TGTGCCAGTAGTATTAAAGTTGCGGCTTCCTACAATGAGCAGTTCTTC.

The chain recombines TRBV6-1 with TRBJ1-2; TRBD1 matches at 7 bases. The V gene end was trimmed by 3 bases and the J gene end by 7 bases; junction bases not matched to a gene: 5. Looked up from germline, CDR1 is MNHNS and CDR2 is SASEGT. This CDR3 is built from 13 residues. Here the CDR3 reads CASSDPTGTGYTF. The CDR3, as DNA: TGTGCCAGCAGTGACCCGACAGGGACTGGCTACACCTTC.

The chain carries TRBV5-1 and TRBJ2-5; D gene uncertain. V lost 2 bases, J lost 4 bases, and 12 bases lay in between. CDR1 and CDR2 from the germline V gene are SGHRS and YFSETQ. The CDR3 is made up of 14 amino acids. The CDR3 DNA reads TGCGCCAGCAGCTTTTTCGGTATTGGAGAGACCCAGTACTTC. Translated: CASSFFGIGETQYF.

This clone has just a few counts. The chain joins TRBV7-8 to TRBJ1-6; TRBD1 agrees at 9 bases. The V segment lost 1 base and the J segment 6 bases; nucleotides outside the gene matches: 1. The length of the CDR3 is 15 residues. CDR1 is SGHVS and CDR2 is FQNEAQ in the germline V gene. Written as DNA, the CDR3 is TGTGCCAGCAGCTTAGGACAGGGGGTTAATTCACCCCTCCACTTT. It translates to CASSLGQGVNSPLHF.

The chain has TRBV7-8 and TRBJ2-2; 9 bases line up with TRBD2. The J segment lost 4 bases and the V segment lost 5 bases, leaving 5 bases of the junction unmatched. The germline V gene has CDR1 SGHVS and CDR2 FQNEAQ. This CDR3 comprises 15 residues. CDR3 in amino acids: CASSPAGGLTGELFF. In DNA form, the CDR3 reads TGTGCCAGCAGCCCAGCGGGGGGACTCACCGGGGAGCTGTTTTTT.

The genes are TRBV30 and TRBJ1-4; a possible D gene is TRBD1 (6 bases). The germline CDR1 and CDR2 sequences are GTSNPN and SVGIG (reference sequence). The V and J ends lost 7 bases and 7 bases respectively, with 16 bases between them. The CDR3 contains 13 residues. The CDR3 spells CASSGRGSEKLFF. As DNA, the CDR3 is TGTGCCTCAAGCGGTAGGGGGAGTGAAAAACTGTTTTTT.

This chain links TRBV12-1 with TRBJ2-7; whether TRBD1, the table's D call, matches the DNA was not checked. TRBV12-1 is annotated as a pseudogene. CDR3 length: 16 amino acids. The DNA for the CDR3 is TGTGCCAGCAGCAAAAACCTGGCCAGGCCCTCCTACGAGCAGTACTTC. Its protein is CASSKNLARPSYEQYF.

The chain is built from TRBV11-1 and TRBJ2-7; D possibly corresponds to TRBD1 (6 bases). Germline CDR1 reads SGHAT; CDR2 reads FQDESV (reference sequence). V lost 3 bases, J lost 2 bases, and 14 bases lay in between. The CDR3 loop spans 15 amino acids. The DNA for the CDR3 is TGTGCCAGCAGCTTCTCCCCTGACAGGACCTACGAGCAGTACTTC. Its translation: CASSFSPDRTYEQYF.

The chain has TRBV19 and TRBJ1-2; perhaps TRBD1 as D (5 bases). This CDR3 has 14 residues. Trimming shortened V by 5 bases and J by 4 bases, and 14 bases separated the two germline ends. Germline V gene data show CDR1 as LNHDA and CDR2 as SQIVND (reference sequence). The CDR3 spells CASSFLDRTYGYTF. The CDR3 DNA reads TGTGCCAGTAGTTTCCTAGACAGAACCTATGGCTACACCTTC.

In this sample, this clone turned up once. The rearrangement joins TRBV18 to TRBJ1-2; D ambiguous. This CDR3 contains 14 residues. V was clipped by 2 bases and J by 6 bases, with 13 bases between them. Germline V lookup: CDR1 KGHSH, CDR2 LQKENI. The CDR3 sequence is CASSPSAERDGYTF. Written as DNA, the CDR3 is TGTGCCAGCTCACCATCGGCAGAACGGGATGGCTACACCTTC.

The CDR3 nucleotides read TGCGCCAGCAGCTTGCGGGACACGTACCTGGGCGAGCAGTACTTC. Encoded protein: CASSLRDTYLGEQYF. The chain carries TRBV5-1 and TRBJ2-7; a possible D gene is TRBD1 (6 bases). This CDR3 is built from 15 residues. V lost 1 base and J 6 bases, leaving 17 bases between the germline ends. Germline CDR1 and CDR2: SGHRS and YFSETQ.

V usage is TRBV7-2 and J usage is TRBJ2-3; 8 bases are a match to TRBD2. Trimming removed 3 bases from V and 4 bases from J; junction bases left unmatched: 3. This CDR3 has 14 amino acids. The germline CDR1 and CDR2 sequences are SGHTA and FQGNSA. This CDR3 reads CASSFSGSSDTQYF. The CDR3 coding sequence is TGTGCCAGCAGCTTCAGCGGGAGCTCAGATACGCAGTATTTT. Complete variable domain (other parts from reference TRBV7-2 and TRBJ2-3): GAGVSQSPSNKVTEKGKDVELRCDPISGHTALYWYRQSLGQGLEFLIYFQGNSAPDKSGLPSDRFSAERTGGSVSTLTIQRTQQEDSAVYLCASSFSGSSDTQYFGPGTRLTVL.

The gene calls are TRBV5-6 and TRBJ1-2; a possible D gene is TRBD1 (6 bases). Germline lookup yields CDR1 SGHDT and CDR2 YYEEEE. The CDR3 totals 15 residues. With 4 bases removed from V and 1 base from J, the gap between germline ends came to 14 bases. This CDR3 is CASSQGQSFNYGYTF. CDR3 coding DNA: TGTGCCAGCAGCCAAGGACAGTCTTTTAACTATGGCTACACCTTC.

The chain combines TRBV7-9 with TRBJ1-1, with D uncertain. Germline-derived CDR1 and CDR2 are SEHNR and FQNEAQ (reference sequence). The CDR3 totals 15 residues. The V end lost 3 bases, the J end lost 2 bases, and 13 bases lay between the germline ends. The DNA of the CDR3 is TGTGCCAGCAGCTTGGTTCCAGGAAAAAACACTGAAGCTTTCTTT. Protein sequence: CASSLVPGKNTEAFF.

This rearrangement joins TRBV4-3 to TRBJ2-7; 7 bases map to TRBD2. The length of the CDR3 is 16 residues. Germline-derived CDR1 and CDR2 are LGHNA and YSLEER. J was trimmed by 0 bases and V by 4 bases; bases with no gene match: 9. CDR3 DNA sequence: TGCGCCAGCAGCCTTATTCCCCGGGACTACTCCTACGAGCAGTACTTC. It translates to CASSLIPRDYSYEQYF.

In DNA, the CDR3 is TGTGCCAGCAGTCAAGGGGCTGCGAGCTCTGGAAACACCATATATTTT. Residues: CASSQGAASSGNTIYF. The chain couples TRBV7-9 to TRBJ1-3, with D tentatively TRBD1 (5 bases). Per germline, CDR1 SEHNR and CDR2 FQNEAQ (reference sequence). The CDR3 extends over 16 amino acids. V dropped 6 bases and J dropped 0 bases, with 15 bases sitting between them.

The chain couples TRBV5-6 to TRBJ2-1; D possibly corresponds to TRBD1 (7 bases). The CDR3 spans 15 residues. Trimming stripped 1 base from V and 3 bases from J, with 11 bases between. CDR1 is SGHDT, CDR2 YYEEEE, per germline. As DNA, the CDR3 is TGTGCCAGCAGCTTGTGGCAGGGGGGCTACAATGAGCAGTTCTTC. Its translation is CASSLWQGGYNEQFF.

The rearrangement links TRBV12-5 to TRBJ1-5; D remains ambiguous. In germline, CDR1 is LGHNT, CDR2 FRNRAP. V shed 1 base and J shed 6 bases, with 7 bases lying between them. The CDR3 covers 13 residues. CDR3 nucleotide sequence: TGTGCTAGTGGTTTGGGGTCGGTTCAGCCCCAGCATTTT. Its translation is CASGLGSVQPQHF.

This chain connects TRBV6-5 to TRBJ2-1, with 7 bases matching TRBD2. This CDR3 is 15 amino acids long. Germline assignment: CDR1 MNHEY and CDR2 SVGAGI. The V segment lost 8 bases and the J segment 0 bases; nucleotides outside the gene matches: 7. The CDR3 sequence is CASRGGGGSYNEQFF. CDR3 DNA: TGTGCCAGCCGAGGTGGGGGGGGCTCCTACAATGAGCAGTTCTTC.

The chain recombines TRBV2 with TRBJ2-1, with D tentatively TRBD1 (5 bases). The germline V and J ends were trimmed by 1 base and 4 bases, with 8 bases remaining between them. Per germline, CDR1 SNHLY and CDR2 FYNNEI. The CDR3 runs to 14 residues. The CDR3 region is CASSEVGRYNEQFF. The DNA of the CDR3 is TGTGCCAGCAGTGAAGTGGGGCGGTACAATGAGCAGTTCTTC.

The rearrangement joins TRBV5-1 to TRBJ1-1; a possible D gene is TRBD1 (6 bases). The CDR3 totals 16 residues. Trimming cost V 3 bases and J 4 bases, with 19 bases left between them. Germline values: CDR1 SGHRS, CDR2 YFSETQ. CDR3 in amino acids: CASSWGAGRGITEAFF. In DNA form, the CDR3 reads TGCGCCAGCAGCTGGGGGGCAGGGAGGGGAATCACTGAAGCTTTCTTT.

The CDR3, as DNA: TGTGCCAGCTCACCACGGGGACAGGGATACTACGAGCAGTACTTC. Translation: CASSPRGQGYYEQYF. The chain employs TRBV18 and TRBJ2-7, with TRBD1 identical over 9 bases. Germline V gives CDR1 KGHSH, CDR2 LQKENI. CDR3 size: 15 residues. The trim removed 1 base at V and 3 bases at J, leaving 4 bases unmatched.

V usage is TRBV3-1 (or the pseudogene TRBV3-2) and J usage is TRBJ1-2; 8 bases agree with TRBD1. The V and J ends lost 0 bases and 8 bases, in that order; junction bases with no gene match: 5. The CDR3 is 14 amino acids. Germline CDR1 and CDR2: LGHDT and YNNKEL (reference sequence). The CDR3 protein is CASSQDRSGGGYTF. The DNA for the CDR3 is TGTGCCAGCAGCCAAGATAGGTCAGGGGGCGGCTACACCTTC.

The chain combines TRBV14 with TRBJ1-2; 9 bases are shared with TRBD1. Losses at the gene ends were 4 bases for V and 8 bases for J; bases not matched to a gene: 8. The V gene's germline CDR1 is SGHDN and CDR2 FVKESK. The CDR3 is made up of 14 amino acids. CDR3: CASSRQTGGEGYTF. The CDR3 nucleotides read TGTGCCAGCAGCCGACAGACAGGGGGAGAGGGCTACACCTTC. Full variable domain (remainder filled in from reference TRBV14 and TRBJ1-2): EAGVTQFPSHSVIEKGQTVTLRCDPISGHDNLYWYRRVMGKEIKFLLHFVKESKQDESGMPNNRFLAERTGGTYSTLKVQPAELEDSGVYFCASSRQTGGEGYTFGSGTRLTVV.

This clone occurred a few times. The V call is TRBV15, the J call TRBJ2-3; 12 bases are shared with TRBD2. The CDR3 is 17 residues long. J lost 1 base, V lost 1 base, and 3 bases had no gene match. Per germline, CDR1 LNHNV and CDR2 YYDKDF (reference sequence). The CDR3 here is CATSRGASGGGTDTQYF. In DNA, the CDR3 is TGTGCCACCAGCAGAGGAGCTAGCGGGGGGGGCACAGATACGCAGTATTTT.

The chain carries TRBV6-1 and TRBJ2-7; D may be TRBD1 (5 bases). Trimming pared 3 bases from V and 2 bases from J, leaving 11 bases between. The germline gives CDR1 MNHNS, CDR2 SASEGT. CDR3 size: 14 residues. CDR3 amino acids: CASSDDRITYEQYF. The CDR3, as DNA: TGTGCCAGCAGTGATGACAGAATAACCTACGAGCAGTACTTC.

The count of this clone is one. J is TRBJ1-2 and V is TRBV18; D might be TRBD1 (6 bases). CDR1 is KGHSH, CDR2 LQKENI, per germline. CDR3 length: 13 residues. V lost 4 bases, J lost 2 bases, and 8 bases lay in between. CDR3: CASSRTENYGYTF. The CDR3 coding sequence is TGTGCCAGCTCACGGACAGAAAACTATGGCTACACCTTC. The variable domain in full, completed from reference TRBV18 and TRBJ1-2, reads NAGVMQNPRHLVRRRGQEARLRCSPMKGHSHVYWYRQLPEEGLKFMVYLQKENIIDESGMPKERFSAEFPKEGPSILRIQQVVRGDSAAYFCASSRTENYGYTFGSGTRLTVV.